This TCR beta chain originates from a study of T cell repertoires in aging, cancer and after chemotherapy. The germline CDR1 and CDR2 sequences are LNHDA and SQIVND (reference sequence). The CDR3 is 13 amino acids. Trimming stripped 5 bases from V and 10 bases from J, with 14 bases between. By share, this clonotype counts as large. TRB rearrangements spanning V, D and J were amplified using mixed TRB-A/B primers. TCRdb independently ran MiXCR on the multiplex PCR reads; one entry per CDR3 protein. The sample includes 1,500 or so distinct CDR3 sequences, about 22% of them seen just once. The template was genomic DNA from peripheral blood, not RNA.

The sequenced sample consisted of blood. The sequence came from a human donor with a solid tumor. V usage is TRBV19 and J usage is TRBJ1-4; D uncertain. The CDR3 loop reads CASSPYESRKLFF. In nucleotides, the CDR3 is TGTGCCAGTAGTCCGTATGAGTCCCGAAAACTGTTTTTT.